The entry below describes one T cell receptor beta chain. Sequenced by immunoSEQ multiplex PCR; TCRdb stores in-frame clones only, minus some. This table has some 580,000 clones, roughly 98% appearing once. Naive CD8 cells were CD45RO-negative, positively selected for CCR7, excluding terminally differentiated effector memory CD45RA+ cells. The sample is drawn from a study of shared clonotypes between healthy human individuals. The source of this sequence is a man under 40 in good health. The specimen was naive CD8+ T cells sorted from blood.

The CDR3 loop is CASSLDGGPPENEQFF. The CDR3 DNA follows: TGCGCCAGCAGCTTGGACGGCGGGCCCCCCGAGAATGAGCAGTTCTTC. The V gene is TRBV5-1, the J gene TRBJ2-1; TRBD2 is a possible D gene (5 bases). From germline, CDR1 is SGHRS and CDR2 YFSETQ. V lost 0 bases to trimming and J lost 7 bases, with 17 bases between them. CDR3 length: 16 amino acids.